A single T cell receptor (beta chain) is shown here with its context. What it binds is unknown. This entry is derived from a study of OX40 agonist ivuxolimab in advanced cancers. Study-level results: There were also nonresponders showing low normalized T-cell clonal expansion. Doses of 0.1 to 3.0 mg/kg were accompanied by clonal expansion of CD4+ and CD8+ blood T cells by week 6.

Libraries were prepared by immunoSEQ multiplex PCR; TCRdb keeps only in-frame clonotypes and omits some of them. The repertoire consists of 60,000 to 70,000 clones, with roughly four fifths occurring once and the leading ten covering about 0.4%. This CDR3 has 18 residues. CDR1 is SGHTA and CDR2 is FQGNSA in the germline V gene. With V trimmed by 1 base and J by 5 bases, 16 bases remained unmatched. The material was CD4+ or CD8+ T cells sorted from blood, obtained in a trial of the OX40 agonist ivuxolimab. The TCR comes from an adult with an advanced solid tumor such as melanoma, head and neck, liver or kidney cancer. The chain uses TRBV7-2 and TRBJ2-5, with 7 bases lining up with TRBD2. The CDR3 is CASSLEFGTKSGGETQYF. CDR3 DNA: TGTGCCAGCAGCTTAGAGTTCGGGACTAAAAGTGGGGGGGAGACCCAGTACTTC.